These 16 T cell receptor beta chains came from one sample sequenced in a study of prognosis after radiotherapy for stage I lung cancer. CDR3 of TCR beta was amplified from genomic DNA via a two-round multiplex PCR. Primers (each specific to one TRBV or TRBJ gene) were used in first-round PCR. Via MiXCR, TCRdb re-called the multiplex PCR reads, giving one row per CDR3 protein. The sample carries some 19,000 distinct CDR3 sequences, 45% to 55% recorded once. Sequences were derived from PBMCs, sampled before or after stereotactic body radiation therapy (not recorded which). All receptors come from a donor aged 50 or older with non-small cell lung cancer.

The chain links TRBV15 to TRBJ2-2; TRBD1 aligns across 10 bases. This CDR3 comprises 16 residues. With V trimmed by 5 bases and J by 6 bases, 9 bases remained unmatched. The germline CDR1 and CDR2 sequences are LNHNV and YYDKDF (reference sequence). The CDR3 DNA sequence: TGTGCCACCAGCGAAATGGGACAGGGGTACGCCGGGGAGCTGTTTTTT. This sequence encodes CATSEMGQGYAGELFF.

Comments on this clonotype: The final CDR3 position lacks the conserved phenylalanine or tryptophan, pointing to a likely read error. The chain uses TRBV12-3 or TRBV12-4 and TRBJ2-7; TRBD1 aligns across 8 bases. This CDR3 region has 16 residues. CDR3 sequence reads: CSSSPRLTGASYEQYL. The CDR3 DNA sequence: TGTTCCAGCAGTCCACGCCTGACAGGGGCCTCCTACGAGCAGTACCTC.

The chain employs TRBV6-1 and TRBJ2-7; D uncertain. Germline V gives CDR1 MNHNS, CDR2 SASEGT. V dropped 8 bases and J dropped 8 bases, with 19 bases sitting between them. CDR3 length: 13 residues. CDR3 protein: CASGRIGPWKQYF. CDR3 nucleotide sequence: TGTGCCAGCGGTCGGATAGGGCCCTGGAAGCAGTACTTC.

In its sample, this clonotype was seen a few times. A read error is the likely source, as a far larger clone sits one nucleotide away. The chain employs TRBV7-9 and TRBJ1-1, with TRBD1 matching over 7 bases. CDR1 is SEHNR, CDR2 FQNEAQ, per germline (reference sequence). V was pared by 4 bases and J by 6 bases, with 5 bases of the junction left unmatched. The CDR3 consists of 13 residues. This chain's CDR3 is CASSSTGRAEAFF. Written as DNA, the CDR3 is TGTGCCAGCAGCTCGACAGGGAGGGCTGAAGCTTTCTTT.

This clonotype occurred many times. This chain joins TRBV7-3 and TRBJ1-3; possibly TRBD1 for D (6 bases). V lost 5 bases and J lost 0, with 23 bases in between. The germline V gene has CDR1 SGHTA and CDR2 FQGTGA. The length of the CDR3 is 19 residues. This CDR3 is CASSQEDPRGQPSGNTIYF. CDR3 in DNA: TGTGCCAGCAGCCAAGAAGACCCCAGGGGTCAACCCTCTGGAAACACCATATATTTT.

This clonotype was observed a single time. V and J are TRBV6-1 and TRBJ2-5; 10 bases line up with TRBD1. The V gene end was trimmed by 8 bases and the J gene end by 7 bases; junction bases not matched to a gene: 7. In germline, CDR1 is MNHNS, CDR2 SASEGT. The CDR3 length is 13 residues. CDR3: CASLGQGYGTQYF. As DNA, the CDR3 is TGTGCCAGCCTGGGACAGGGGTACGGGACCCAGTACTTC.

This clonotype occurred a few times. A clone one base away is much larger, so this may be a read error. CDR3 sequence reads: CSVEAGYYNEQFF. In nucleotides, the CDR3 is TGCAGCGTTGAGGCAGGGTACTACAATGAGCAGTTCTTC. V gene TRBV29-1 combines with J gene TRBJ2-1, with D possibly TRBD1 on 5 matching bases. The CDR3 is 13 residues long. Trimming shortened V by 3 bases and J by 3 bases, and 9 bases separated the two germline ends. Germline loops: CDR1 SQVTM, CDR2 ANQGSEA.

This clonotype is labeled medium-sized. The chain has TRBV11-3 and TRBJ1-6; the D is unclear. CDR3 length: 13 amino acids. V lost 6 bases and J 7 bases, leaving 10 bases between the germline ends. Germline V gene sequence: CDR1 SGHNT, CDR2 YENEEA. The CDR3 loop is CASRARENSPLHF. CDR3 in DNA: TGTGCCAGCAGGGCAAGGGAAAATTCACCCCTCCACTTT.

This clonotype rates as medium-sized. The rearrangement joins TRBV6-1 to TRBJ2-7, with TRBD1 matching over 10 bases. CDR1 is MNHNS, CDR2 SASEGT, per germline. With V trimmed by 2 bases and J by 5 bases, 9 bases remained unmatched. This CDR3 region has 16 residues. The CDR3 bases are TGTGCCAGCAGTGAACCTCCGGGACAGGGGTCCGACGAGCAGTACTTC. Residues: CASSEPPGQGSDEQYF.

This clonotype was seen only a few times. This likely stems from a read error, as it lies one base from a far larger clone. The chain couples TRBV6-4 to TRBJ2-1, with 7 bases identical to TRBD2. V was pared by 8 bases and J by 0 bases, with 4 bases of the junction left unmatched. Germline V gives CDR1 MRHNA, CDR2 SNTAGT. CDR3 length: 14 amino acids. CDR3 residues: CASGGGSSYNEQFF. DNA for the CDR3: TGTGCCAGCGGGGGGGGGTCCTCCTACAATGAGCAGTTCTTC.

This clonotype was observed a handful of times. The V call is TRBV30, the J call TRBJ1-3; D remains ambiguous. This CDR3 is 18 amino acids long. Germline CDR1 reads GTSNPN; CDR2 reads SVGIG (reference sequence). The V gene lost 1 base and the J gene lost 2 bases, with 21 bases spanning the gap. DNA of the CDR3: TGTGCCTGGAGTGGTCCCACGACAACCAGAGTGGCTGGAAACACCATATATTTT. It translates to CAWSGPTTTRVAGNTIYF.

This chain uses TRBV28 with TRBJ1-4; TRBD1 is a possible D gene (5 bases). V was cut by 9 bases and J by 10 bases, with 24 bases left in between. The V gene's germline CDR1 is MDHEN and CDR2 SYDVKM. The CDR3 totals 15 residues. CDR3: CARRNAWGPTGKLFF. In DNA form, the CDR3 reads TGTGCCAGAAGAAATGCGTGGGGACCCACGGGAAAACTGTTTTTT. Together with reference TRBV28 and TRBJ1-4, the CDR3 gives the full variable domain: DVKVTQSSRYLVKRTGEKVFLECVQDMDHENMFWYRQDPGLGLRLIYFSYDVKMKEKGDIPEGYSVSREKKERFSLILESASTNQTSMYLCARRNAWGPTGKLFFGSGTQLSVL.

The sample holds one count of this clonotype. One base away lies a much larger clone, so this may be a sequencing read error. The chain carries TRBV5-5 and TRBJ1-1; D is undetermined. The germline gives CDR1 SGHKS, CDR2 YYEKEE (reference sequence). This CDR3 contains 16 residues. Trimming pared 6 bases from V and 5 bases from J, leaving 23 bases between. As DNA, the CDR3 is TGTGCCAGCATCTTTGCCGCTACATATTCGGGGACTGAAGCTTTCTTT. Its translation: CASIFAATYSGTEAFF.

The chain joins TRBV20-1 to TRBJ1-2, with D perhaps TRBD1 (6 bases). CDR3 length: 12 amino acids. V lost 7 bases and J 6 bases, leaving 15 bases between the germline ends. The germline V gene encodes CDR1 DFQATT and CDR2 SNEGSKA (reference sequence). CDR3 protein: CSGSAGVNGYTF. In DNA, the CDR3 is TGCAGTGGATCAGCAGGGGTTAATGGCTACACCTTC.

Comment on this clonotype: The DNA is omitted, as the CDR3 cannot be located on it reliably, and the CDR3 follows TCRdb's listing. The CDR3 loop is CSSSVGQGANYGHTF. The rearrangement joins TRBV19 to TRBJ1-2; TRBD1 was called by the table and not checked on the DNA. Both ends counted, the CDR3 spans 15 residues. CDR1 is LNHDA and CDR2 is SQIVND in the germline V gene (reference sequence).

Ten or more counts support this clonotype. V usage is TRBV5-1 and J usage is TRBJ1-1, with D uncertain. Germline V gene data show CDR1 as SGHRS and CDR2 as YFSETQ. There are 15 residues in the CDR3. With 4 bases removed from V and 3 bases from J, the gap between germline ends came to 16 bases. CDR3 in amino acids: CASSPVVGKDTEAFF. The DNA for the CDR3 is TGCGCCAGCAGCCCGGTGGTGGGCAAAGACACTGAAGCTTTCTTT.